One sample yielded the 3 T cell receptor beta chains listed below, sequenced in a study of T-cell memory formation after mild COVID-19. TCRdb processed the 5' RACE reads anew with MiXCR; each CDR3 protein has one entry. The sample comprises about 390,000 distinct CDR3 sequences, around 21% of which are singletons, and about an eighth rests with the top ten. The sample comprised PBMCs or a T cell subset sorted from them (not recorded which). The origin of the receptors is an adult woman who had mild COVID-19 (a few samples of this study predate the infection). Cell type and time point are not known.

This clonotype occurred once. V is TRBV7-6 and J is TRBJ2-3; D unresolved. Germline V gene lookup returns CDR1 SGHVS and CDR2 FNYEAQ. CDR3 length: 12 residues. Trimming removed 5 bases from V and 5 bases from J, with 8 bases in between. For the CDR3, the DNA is TGTGCCAGCAGCGACTTTTTAGATACGCAGTATTTT. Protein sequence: CASSDFLDTQYF.

The CDR3, as DNA: TGTGCCAGCAGCCGAGGGACTAGCGGGTATCAAGAGACCCAGTACTTC. Amino acids: CASSRGTSGYQETQYF. The gene calls are TRBV4-2 and TRBJ2-5; 12 bases map to TRBD2. The CDR3 has 16 residues. With 4 bases clipped from V and 2 bases from J, the junction kept 5 bases outside the gene matches. Germline values: CDR1 LGHNA, CDR2 YNFKEQ.

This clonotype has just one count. The CDR3 coding sequence is TGTGCCAGCAGCACCCGTGGGGGGAATCATGGCTACACCTTC. Translation gives CASSTRGGNHGYTF. The V gene is TRBV7-9, the J gene TRBJ1-2, with D possibly being TRBD1 (5 bases). CDR1 and CDR2 (germline): SEHNR, FQNEAQ (reference sequence). Trimming left V 5 bases short and J 6 bases short, with 16 bases between. CDR3 size: 14 residues. The full variable domain, its missing parts supplied by reference TRBV7-9 and TRBJ1-2, is DTGVSQNPRHKITKRGQNVTFRCDPISEHNRLYWYRQTLGQGPEFLTYFQNEAQLEKSRLLSDRFSAERPKGSFSTLEIQRTEQGDSAMYLCASSTRGGNHGYTFGSGTRLTVV.